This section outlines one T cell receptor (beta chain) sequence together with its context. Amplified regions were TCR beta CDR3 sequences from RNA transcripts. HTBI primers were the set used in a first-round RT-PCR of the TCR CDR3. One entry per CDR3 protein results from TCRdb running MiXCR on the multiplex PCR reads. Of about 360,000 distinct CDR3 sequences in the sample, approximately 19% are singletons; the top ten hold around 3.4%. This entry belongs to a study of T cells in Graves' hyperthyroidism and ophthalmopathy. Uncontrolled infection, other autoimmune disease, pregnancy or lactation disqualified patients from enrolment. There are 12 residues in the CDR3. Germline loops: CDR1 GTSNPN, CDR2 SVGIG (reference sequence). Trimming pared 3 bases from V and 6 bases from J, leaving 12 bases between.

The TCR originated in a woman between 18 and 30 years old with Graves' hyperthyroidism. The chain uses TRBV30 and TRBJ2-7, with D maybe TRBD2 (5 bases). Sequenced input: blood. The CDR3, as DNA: TGTGCCTGGAGACGGGGTGGTGGCGAGCAGTACTTC. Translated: CAWRRGGGEQYF.